Below, 13 T cell receptor beta chains from the same sample are listed, as sequenced in a study of blood T cell repertoires in COVID-19. Sequenced by immunoSEQ multiplex PCR; TCRdb stores in-frame clones only, minus some. The sample yields around 230,000 clones, almost 85% seen once. The source material was peripheral blood. Receptors were obtained from a man in his fifties with COVID-19, enrolled during active disease.

CDR3 protein: CASSFWSGGEETQYF. The CDR3 DNA sequence: TGTGCCAGCAGCTTTTGGAGCGGGGGAGAAGAGACCCAGTACTTC. The rearrangement links TRBV13 to TRBJ2-5; 8 bases line up with TRBD2. V shed 3 bases, J shed 3 bases, and the junction held 6 bases outside the gene matches. Germline assignment: CDR1 PRHDT and CDR2 FYEKMQ (reference sequence). The CDR3 is 15 residues long.

The chain combines TRBV5-4 with TRBJ1-1, with a tentative D call TRBD1 (6 bases). The CDR3 totals 15 residues. Germline V lookup: CDR1 SGHNT, CDR2 YYREEE (reference sequence). The V gene lost 4 bases and the J gene lost 0 bases, with 13 bases spanning the gap. The CDR3 is CASSPWKGVNTEAFF. DNA of the CDR3: TGTGCCAGCAGCCCCTGGAAGGGGGTGAACACTGAAGCTTTCTTT.

This rearrangement joins TRBV30 to TRBJ2-3, with D possibly matching TRBD1 (5 bases). CDR1 is GTSNPN and CDR2 is SVGIG in the germline V gene (reference sequence). The CDR3 loop spans 17 amino acids. Trimming took 0 bases from V and 3 from J, leaving 19 bases between them. The CDR3 DNA reads TGTGCCTGGAGTGTAGGTTATACAGGTGGGAAAACAGATACGCAGTATTTT. This gives the protein CAWSVGYTGGKTDTQYF.

The CDR3 nucleotides read TGTGCCAGCAGCCAAGTCGCTAGCGGGGGGCTTTCCTACGAGCAGTACTTC. This gives the protein CASSQVASGGLSYEQYF. This chain uses TRBV4-2 with TRBJ2-7; 11 nucleotides match TRBD2. Germline assignment: CDR1 LGHNA and CDR2 YNFKEQ. The ends lost 1 base at V and 1 base at J; junction bases unmatched: 6. CDR3 length: 17 amino acids.

The rearrangement uses TRBV5-1 and TRBJ2-7, with D perhaps matching TRBD2 (6 bases). Trimming cost V 4 bases and J 6 bases, with 14 bases left between them. The germline V gene encodes CDR1 SGHRS and CDR2 YFSETQ. The CDR3 totals 13 residues. CDR3 sequence reads: CASSPGRRGEQYF. DNA for the CDR3: TGCGCCAGCAGCCCAGGACGGAGGGGCGAGCAGTACTTC.

This rearrangement joins TRBV7-2 to TRBJ2-3, with D maybe TRBD2 (6 bases). The germline V gene encodes CDR1 SGHTA and CDR2 FQGNSA. Trimming pared 0 bases from V and 5 bases from J, leaving 6 bases between. The CDR3 has 13 residues. CDR3 loop: CASSLAREDTQYF. The CDR3 bases are TGTGCCAGCAGCTTAGCGCGGGAAGATACGCAGTATTTT.

The V and J genes are TRBV18 and TRBJ2-1; TRBD1 might be the D (6 bases). Trimming shortened V by 5 bases and J by 0 bases, and 17 bases separated the two germline ends. The V gene's germline CDR1 is KGHSH and CDR2 LQKENI. The CDR3 is made up of 17 amino acids. The CDR3, as DNA: TGTGCCAGCTCAAATCCCGGGACACGAGGCTCCTACAATGAGCAGTTCTTC. Its protein is CASSNPGTRGSYNEQFF.

The CDR3 bases are TGTGCCAGCACCGTTCCGGGACAGGGGTGGCAGCCCCAGCATTTT. Its translation is CASTVPGQGWQPQHF. This chain connects TRBV21-1 to TRBJ1-5; TRBD1 is the table's D call, not checked against the DNA. TRBV21-1 is tagged as a pseudogene. There are 15 residues in the CDR3.

V gene TRBV4-3 combines with J gene TRBJ2-3; TRBD2 agrees at 8 bases. Germline trimming cut 1 base from V and 2 bases from J; bases unmatched to any gene: 5. Germline-derived CDR1 and CDR2 are LGHNA and YSLEER. CDR3 length equals 16 residues. The CDR3 DNA follows: TGCGCCAGCAGCCAAGTTTACGGGGGGGCCACAGATACGCAGTATTTT. Translated: CASSQVYGGATDTQYF.

The rearrangement links TRBV3-1 (or the pseudogene TRBV3-2) to TRBJ1-1; D unclear. Trimming pared 3 bases from V and 1 base from J, leaving 9 bases between. The V gene's germline CDR1 is LGHDT and CDR2 YNNKEL (reference sequence). The CDR3 is 14 residues long. This CDR3 reads CASSQQVGNTEAFF. CDR3 nucleotide sequence: TGTGCCAGCAGCCAGCAGGTGGGGAACACTGAAGCTTTCTTT.

This clone was counted a few times. The gene calls are TRBV7-6 and TRBJ2-7, with 9 bases matching TRBD1. CDR1 SGHVS and CDR2 FNYEAQ come from the germline V gene. J gave up 4 bases and V 2 bases, and 3 bases lay outside the gene matches. The CDR3 is 14 amino acids. CDR3 coding DNA: TGTGCCAGCAGCTTATTTGGACAGGGGTACGAGCAGTACTTC. Its translation is CASSLFGQGYEQYF. Variable domain in full (rest from reference TRBV7-6 and TRBJ2-7): GAGVSQSPRYKVTKRGQDVALRCDPISGHVSLYWYRQALGQGPEFLTYFNYEAQQDKSGLPNDRFSAERPEGSISTLTIQRTEQRDSAMYRCASSLFGQGYEQYFGPGTRLTVT.

V is TRBV19 and J is TRBJ1-5; D gene unclear. V was shortened by 3 bases and J by 3 bases, with 6 bases between the two germline ends. Germline CDR1 reads LNHDA; CDR2 reads SQIVND (reference sequence). CDR3 length: 13 residues. The DNA for the CDR3 is TGTGCCAGTAGTATTCACATCAATCAGCCCCAGCATTTT. Protein product: CASSIHINQPQHF.

This chain joins TRBV15 and TRBJ2-5, with no clear D. The CDR3 is made up of 15 amino acids. CDR1 and CDR2 (germline): LNHNV, YYDKDF (reference sequence). V lost 0 bases to trimming and J lost 4 bases, with 12 bases between them. The CDR3 region has the DNA TGTGCCACCAGCAGAGATCCGAGATCTGGAGAGACCCAGTACTTC. It codes for CATSRDPRSGETQYF.